This T cell receptor (beta chain) derives from a study of cytomegalovirus exposure and HLA in healthy donors. General study findings and limits: Generally TCR sequences proved uncommon, though certain public TCRs appeared in numerous donors. A later analysis found most CMV-associated TCR beta chains apparently HLA-restricted. Donors were assumed by presence/absence analyses to have roughly uniform sequencing depth. Later, TCR association rates were found to vary by HLA locus, highest for DRB1 and lowest for HLA-C.

PCR amplification relied on 60 Vbeta primers (plus 13 Jbeta primers). The protocol was immunoSEQ multiplex PCR, while the TCRdb copy is restricted to in-frame clones and leaves out a portion. Of some 110,000 clones listed, roughly 69% are singletons. This CDR3 comprises 14 residues. V lost 8 bases to trimming and J lost 5 bases; unmatched junction nucleotides: 10. Germline V gene data show CDR1 as SNHLY and CDR2 as FYNNEI. This clone has a single count. The antigen is unknown. This receptor was obtained from a woman between 25 and 40 years old in good health and CMV-seronegative. The sample comprised PBMCs. The rearrangement links TRBV2 to TRBJ2-5; 8 nucleotides align to TRBD2. The CDR3 sequence: CASVQRLARETQYF. The CDR3 DNA reads as TGTGCCAGCGTCCAACGACTAGCGAGGGAGACCCAGTACTTC.